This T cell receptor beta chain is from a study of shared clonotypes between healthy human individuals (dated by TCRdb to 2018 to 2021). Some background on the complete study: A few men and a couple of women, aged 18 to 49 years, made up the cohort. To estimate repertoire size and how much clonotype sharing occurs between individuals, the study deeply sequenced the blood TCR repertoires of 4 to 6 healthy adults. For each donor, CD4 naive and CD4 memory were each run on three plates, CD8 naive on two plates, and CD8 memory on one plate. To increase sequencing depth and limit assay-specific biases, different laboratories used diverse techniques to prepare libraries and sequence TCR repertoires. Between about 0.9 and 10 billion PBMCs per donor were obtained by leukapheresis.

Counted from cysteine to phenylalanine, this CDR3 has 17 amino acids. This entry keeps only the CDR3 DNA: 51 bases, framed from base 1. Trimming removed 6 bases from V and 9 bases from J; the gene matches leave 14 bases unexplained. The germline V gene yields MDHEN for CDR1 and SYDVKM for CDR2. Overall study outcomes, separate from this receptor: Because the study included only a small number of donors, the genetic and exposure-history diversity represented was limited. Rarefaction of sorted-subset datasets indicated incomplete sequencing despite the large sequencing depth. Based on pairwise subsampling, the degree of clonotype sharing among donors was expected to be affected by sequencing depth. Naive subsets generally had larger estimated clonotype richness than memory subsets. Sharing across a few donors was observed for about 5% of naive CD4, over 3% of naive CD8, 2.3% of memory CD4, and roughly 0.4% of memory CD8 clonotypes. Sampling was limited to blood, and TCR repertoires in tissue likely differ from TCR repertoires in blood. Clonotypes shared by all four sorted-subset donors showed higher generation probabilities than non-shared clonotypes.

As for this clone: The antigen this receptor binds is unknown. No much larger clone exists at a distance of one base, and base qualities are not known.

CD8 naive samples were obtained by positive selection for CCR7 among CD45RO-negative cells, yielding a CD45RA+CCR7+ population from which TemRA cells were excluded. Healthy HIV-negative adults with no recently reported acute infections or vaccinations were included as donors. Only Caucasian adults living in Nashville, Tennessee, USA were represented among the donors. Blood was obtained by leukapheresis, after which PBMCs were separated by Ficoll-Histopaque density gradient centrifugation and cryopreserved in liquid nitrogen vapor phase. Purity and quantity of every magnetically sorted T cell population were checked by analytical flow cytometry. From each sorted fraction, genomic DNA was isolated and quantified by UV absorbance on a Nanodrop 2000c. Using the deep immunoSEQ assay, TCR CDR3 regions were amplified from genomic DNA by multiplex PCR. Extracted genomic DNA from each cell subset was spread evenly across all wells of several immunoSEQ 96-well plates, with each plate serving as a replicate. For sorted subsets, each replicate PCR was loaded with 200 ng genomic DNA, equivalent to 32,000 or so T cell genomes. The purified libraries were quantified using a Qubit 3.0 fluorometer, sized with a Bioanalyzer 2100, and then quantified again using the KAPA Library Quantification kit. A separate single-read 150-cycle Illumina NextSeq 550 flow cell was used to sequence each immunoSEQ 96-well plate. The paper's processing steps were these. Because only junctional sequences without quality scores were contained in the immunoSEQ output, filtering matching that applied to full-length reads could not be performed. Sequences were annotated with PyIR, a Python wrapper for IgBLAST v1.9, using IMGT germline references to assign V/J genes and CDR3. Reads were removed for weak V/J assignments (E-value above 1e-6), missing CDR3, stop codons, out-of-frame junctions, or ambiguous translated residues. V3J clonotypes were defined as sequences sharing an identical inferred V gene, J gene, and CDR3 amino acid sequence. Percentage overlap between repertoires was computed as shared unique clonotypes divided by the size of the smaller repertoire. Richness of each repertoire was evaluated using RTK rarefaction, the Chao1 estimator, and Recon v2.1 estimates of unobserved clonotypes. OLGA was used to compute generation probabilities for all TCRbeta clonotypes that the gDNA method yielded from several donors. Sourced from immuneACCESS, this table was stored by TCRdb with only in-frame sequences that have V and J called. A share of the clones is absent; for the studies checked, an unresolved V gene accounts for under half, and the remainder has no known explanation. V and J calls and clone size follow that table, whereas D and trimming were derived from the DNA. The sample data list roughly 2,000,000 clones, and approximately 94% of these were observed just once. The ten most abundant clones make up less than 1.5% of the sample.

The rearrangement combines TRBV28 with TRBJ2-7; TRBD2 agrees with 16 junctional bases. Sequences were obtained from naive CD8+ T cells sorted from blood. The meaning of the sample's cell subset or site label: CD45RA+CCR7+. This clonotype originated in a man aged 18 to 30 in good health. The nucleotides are TGTGCCAGCAGCCCCGGGACTAGCGGGGGGGCGACCCACGCGCAGTACTTC. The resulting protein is CASSPGTSGGATHAQYF.